The T cell receptor beta chain described here comes from a study of control samples from healthy donors and cancer patients. V was pared by 3 bases and J by 5 bases, with 5 bases between. Germline assignment: CDR1 MDHEN and CDR2 SYDVKM. The CDR3 contains 12 residues. The table came from immunoSEQ multiplex PCR; TCRdb's copy has only in-frame clones and leaves some out. The table has roughly 69,000 clones, 83% seen once. The chain links TRBV28 to TRBJ2-1; D not certain. Sequencing was carried out using blood. The sequence was obtained from a man in his sixties in good health. For the CDR3, the DNA is TGTGCCAGCAGTTTCCTACACAATGAGCAGTTCTTC. It is translated as CASSFLHNEQFF.